Given below is one TCR beta chain in context. Its antigen is unidentified. This sample was taken from a study of T cell responses to AZD1222 COVID-19 vaccine. Regarding the study as a whole: Mapped onto spike, vaccine-associated CD4 TCRs spanned it and were dominant at 160-218 and 743-854. Donors were largely white British and mainly female; clonal diversity was possibly underestimated. Seropositivity was recorded at baseline in only a handful of AZD1222 recipients. Unmutated variant regions are reportedly targeted by nearly half of spike-specific TCRs.

The assay was immunoSEQ multiplex PCR, and TCRdb's table has in-frame clones only and misses some. The top ten hold about 7.5% of the sample, which has more than 75,000 clones, over 80% seen once. The CDR3 contains 14 residues. Trimming removed 0 bases from V and 4 bases from J, with 4 bases in between. Germline assignment: CDR1 LNHNV and CDR2 YYDKDF (reference sequence). The source of this sequence is an adult in good health. The sample was peripheral blood, taken on day 0 of AZD1222 vaccination. This sequence joins TRBV15 and TRBJ2-6; D remains ambiguous. The CDR3, as DNA: TGTGCCACCAGCAGAGACAGGGGGGCCAACGTCCTGACTTTC. It translates to CATSRDRGANVLTF.